This T cell receptor beta chain was documented in a study of blood T cells in healthy people across ages. Study results and caveats: Compared with aged donors, long-lived donors showed fewer expanded clones, suggesting selection. TCR beta diversity, measured per million T cells, fell in a roughly linear way with age.

A single count supports this clonotype. Its target is not known. The people who gave samples were healthy Caucasians from Russia, aged roughly 6 to 95. Roughly 9.8 milliliters of peripheral blood were drawn from each donor. A second PCR of 7 to 11 cycles used a sample-barcoded 5' primer and a J-beta primer mix. TCRdb reprocessed the 5' RACE reads with MiXCR, giving one entry per CDR3 protein. The data show about 1.8 million distinct CDR3 sequences, 49% seen once. Germline CDR1 and CDR2: DFQATT and SNEGSKA (reference sequence). CDR3 length: 12 amino acids. The chain is built from TRBV20-1 and TRBJ2-5; D remains ambiguous. The DNA end is more similar to TRBJ2-7, so the J call may be wrong. The sequenced sample consisted of blood. This receptor was obtained from a woman in her 40s in good health. DNA of the CDR3: TGCAGTGCTAGGGCCTCTGGGCCCGAGCAGTACTTC. Translating it yields CSARASGPEQYF.